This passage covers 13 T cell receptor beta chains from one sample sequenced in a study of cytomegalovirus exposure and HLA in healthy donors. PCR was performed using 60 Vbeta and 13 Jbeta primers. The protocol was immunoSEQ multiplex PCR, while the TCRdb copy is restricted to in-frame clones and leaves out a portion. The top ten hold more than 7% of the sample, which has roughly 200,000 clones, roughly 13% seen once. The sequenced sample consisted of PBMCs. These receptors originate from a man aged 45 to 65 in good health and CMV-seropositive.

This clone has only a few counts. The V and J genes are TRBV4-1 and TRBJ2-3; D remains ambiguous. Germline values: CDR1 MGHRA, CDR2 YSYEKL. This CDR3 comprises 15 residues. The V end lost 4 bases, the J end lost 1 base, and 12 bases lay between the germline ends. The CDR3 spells CASSRSRVGTDTQYF. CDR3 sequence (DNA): TGCGCCAGCAGCCGGAGTCGGGTAGGCACAGATACGCAGTATTTT.

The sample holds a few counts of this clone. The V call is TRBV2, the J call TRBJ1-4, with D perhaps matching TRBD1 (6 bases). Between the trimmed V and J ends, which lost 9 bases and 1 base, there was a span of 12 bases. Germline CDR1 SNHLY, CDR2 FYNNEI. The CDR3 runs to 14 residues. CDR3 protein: CASAARGTNEKLFF. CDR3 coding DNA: TGTGCCAGTGCGGCCAGGGGAACTAATGAAAAACTGTTTTTT.

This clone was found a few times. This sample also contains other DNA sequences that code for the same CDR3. The CDR3 region has the DNA TGTGCCAGCAGTTTACTAAATCAGCCCCAGCATTTT. This translates into CASSLLNQPQHF. This chain links TRBV28 with TRBJ1-5, with unresolved D. The CDR3 contains 12 residues. Germline values: CDR1 MDHEN, CDR2 SYDVKM. The V end lost 2 bases, the J end lost 4 bases, and 3 bases lay between the germline ends.

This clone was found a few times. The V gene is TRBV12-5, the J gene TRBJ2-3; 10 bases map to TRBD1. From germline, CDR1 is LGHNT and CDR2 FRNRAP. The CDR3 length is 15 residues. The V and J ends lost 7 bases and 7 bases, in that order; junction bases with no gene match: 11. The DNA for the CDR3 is TGTGCTAGTGTCATGGGACAGGGGCGGTCGAATACGCAGTATTTT. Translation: CASVMGQGRSNTQYF.

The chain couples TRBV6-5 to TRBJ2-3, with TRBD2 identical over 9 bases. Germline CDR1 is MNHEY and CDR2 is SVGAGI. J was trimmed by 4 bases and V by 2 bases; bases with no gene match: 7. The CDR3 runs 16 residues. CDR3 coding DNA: TGTGCCAGCAGTTACGGGGCGGGGGGGCCGTCAGATACGCAGTATTTT. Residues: CASSYGAGGPSDTQYF.

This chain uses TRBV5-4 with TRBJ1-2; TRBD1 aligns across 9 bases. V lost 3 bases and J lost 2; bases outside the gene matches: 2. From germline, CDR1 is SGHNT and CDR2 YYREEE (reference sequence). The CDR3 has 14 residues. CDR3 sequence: CASSSTGGNYGYTF. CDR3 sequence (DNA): TGTGCCAGCAGCTCGACAGGGGGAAACTATGGCTACACCTTC.

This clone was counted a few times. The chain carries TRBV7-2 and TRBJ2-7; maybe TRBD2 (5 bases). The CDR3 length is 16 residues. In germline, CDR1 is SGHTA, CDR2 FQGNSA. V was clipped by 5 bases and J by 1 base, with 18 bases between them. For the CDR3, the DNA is TGTGCCAGCAGCCCTGCGTCAGGACTTCATTCCTACGAGCAGTACTTC. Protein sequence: CASSPASGLHSYEQYF. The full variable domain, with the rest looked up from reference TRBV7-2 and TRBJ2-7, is GAGVSQSPSNKVTEKGKDVELRCDPISGHTALYWYRQSLGQGLEFLIYFQGNSAPDKSGLPSDRFSAERTGGSVSTLTIQRTQQEDSAVYLCASSPASGLHSYEQYFGPGTRLTVT.

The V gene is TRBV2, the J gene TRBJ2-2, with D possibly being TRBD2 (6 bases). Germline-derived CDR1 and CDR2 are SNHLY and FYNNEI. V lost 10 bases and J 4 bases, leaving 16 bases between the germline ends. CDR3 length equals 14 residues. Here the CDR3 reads CATWAREATGELFF. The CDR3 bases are TGTGCCACATGGGCAAGGGAGGCCACCGGGGAGCTGTTTTTT.

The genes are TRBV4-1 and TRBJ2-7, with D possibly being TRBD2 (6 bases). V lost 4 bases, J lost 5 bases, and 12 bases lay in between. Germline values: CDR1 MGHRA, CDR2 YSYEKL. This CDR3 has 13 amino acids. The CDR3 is CASSRGTLNEQYF. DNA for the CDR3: TGCGCCAGCAGCCGAGGGACTTTGAACGAGCAGTACTTC.

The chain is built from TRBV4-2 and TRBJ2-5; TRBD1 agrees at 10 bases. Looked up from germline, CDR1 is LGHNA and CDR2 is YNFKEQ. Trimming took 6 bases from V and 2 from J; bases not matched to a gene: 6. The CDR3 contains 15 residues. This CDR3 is CASSQTDRGQETQYF. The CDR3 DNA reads TGTGCCAGCAGTCAAACGGACAGGGGGCAAGAGACCCAGTACTTC.

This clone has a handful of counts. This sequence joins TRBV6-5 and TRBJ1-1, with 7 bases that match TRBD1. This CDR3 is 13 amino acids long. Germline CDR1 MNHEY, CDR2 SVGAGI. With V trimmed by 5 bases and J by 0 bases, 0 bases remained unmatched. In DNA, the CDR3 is TGTGCCAGCAGTGACAGGGTGAACACTGAAGCTTTCTTT. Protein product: CASSDRVNTEAFF.

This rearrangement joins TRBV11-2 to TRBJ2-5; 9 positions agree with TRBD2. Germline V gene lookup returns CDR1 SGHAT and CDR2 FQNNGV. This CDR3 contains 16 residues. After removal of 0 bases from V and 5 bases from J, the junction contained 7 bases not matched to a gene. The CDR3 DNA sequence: TGTGCCAGCAGCTTAGATGGGCGGGGGGGCCCGGAGACCCAGTACTTC. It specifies CASSLDGRGGPETQYF.

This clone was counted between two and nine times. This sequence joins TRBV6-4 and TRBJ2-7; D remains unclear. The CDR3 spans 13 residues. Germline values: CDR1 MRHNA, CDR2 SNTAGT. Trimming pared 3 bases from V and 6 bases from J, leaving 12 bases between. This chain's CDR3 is CASSEDTLSEQYF. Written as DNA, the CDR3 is TGTGCCAGCAGTGAAGACACTCTCAGCGAGCAGTACTTC.